This T cell receptor beta chain was captured in a study of blood T cell repertoires in COVID-19. Study background: From T cells, B-cell-depleted T cells, or PBMCs came the material, which was cDNA or gDNA.

Assay used: immunoSEQ multiplex PCR; TCRdb lists only in-frame clones, some missing. The table shows 98,000 or so clones, with less than 75% occurring only once. The material sequenced was peripheral blood. The source is a woman aged 40 to 50 with acute or convalescent COVID-19.

In DNA, the CDR3 is TGCGCCAGCAGCCCACTAGGGACAGGGGGCCTCACCGGGGAGCTGTTTTTT. It yields the protein CASSPLGTGGLTGELFF. The rearrangement joins TRBV4-1 to TRBJ2-2; 12 bases align to TRBD1. CDR3 size: 17 residues. From germline, CDR1 is MGHRA and CDR2 YSYEKL. V lost 4 bases to trimming and J lost 4 bases; unmatched junction nucleotides: 7.